Included here is one T cell receptor (beta chain) sequence, with context. Its recognized antigen is unknown. Base qualities were left out, and no much larger clone turns up one base away. One collaborating source in Seattle enrolled patients during active infection and followed them longitudinally through the course of disease. Each collaborating institution followed its own protocols to collect whole blood in K2EDTA tubes. For TCRbeta analysis, collaborator samples were shipped as frozen whole blood, as isolated PBMCs, or as DNA extracted from either sample type. TCRbeta CDR3 regions were amplified from genomic DNA using the immunoSEQ Assay, a bias-controlled multiplex PCR. Processing in the source paper ran as follows. Nucleated cell counts per sample were estimated from amplification of reference gene primers within the assay. Sequence reads were collapsed and filtered to measure the absolute abundance of every unique TCRbeta CDR3 rearrangement. Productive Simpson clonality was computed per sample as the square root of Simpson's diversity index over productive rearrangements. Sourced from immuneACCESS, this table was stored by TCRdb with only in-frame sequences that have V and J called. A share of the clones is absent; for the studies checked, an unresolved V gene accounts for under half, and the remainder has no known explanation. V and J calls and clone size follow that table, whereas D and trimming were derived from the DNA. The sample table records more than 300,000 clones; about 90% of these occur just once. The ten largest clones take up just under 6.5% of the sample.

The data were obtained in a study of blood T cell repertoires in COVID-19 (dated by TCRdb to the early 2020s). As for the study more broadly: Collaborator samples came from the United States, Italy and Spain and covered acute and convalescent phases of COVID-19. Deeply sampled blood TCRbeta repertoires from subjects exposed to, actively infected with, or recovered from COVID-19 were included in the dataset. Nearly every sample came with metadata listing a de-identified subject ID, COVID-19 status, age in years and sex. Samples were obtained from the ongoing ImmuneRACE study (first 160 participants) and from 1,254 subjects provided by 6 global collaborators. Where HLA class I and class II types were available, the types were taken from metadata supplied by the sample provider, not from assay-based typing. The material from the prospective study consisted of cDNA or gDNA derived from T cells, B-cell-depleted T cells, or PBMCs. A freely available public database, intended as a resource for researchers studying the immune response to SARS-CoV-2, is where the repertoires were released.

The CDR3, from cysteine to phenylalanine, totals 15 residues. The only DNA kept is the CDR3, 45 bases in frame from the first base. Looking up the germline V gene yields CDR1 KGHSH and CDR2 LQKENI. Trimming leaves V shorter by 1 base and J shorter by 15 bases, with the junction holding 9 bases beyond the gene matches. Findings and caveats that apply to the study as a whole: Clinical and demographic metadata were provided uncurated, with the amount varying by source and participant.

The sequenced material came from peripheral blood. The chain couples TRBV18 to TRBJ2-1; the central 13 bases match TRBD2. The origin of this receptor is a woman in her fifties or sixties with COVID-19, enrolled during active disease. The sequence in DNA is TGTGCCAGCTCACCACTCGGAACTAGCGGGAGGGAGGCGTTCTTC. This translates into CASSPLGTSGREAFF.